The 7 T cell receptor beta chains presented below share a single source sample, sequenced in a study of T cells in Graves' hyperthyroidism and ophthalmopathy. The source material, RNA transcripts, was used to amplify TCR beta CDR3 regions. A set of HTBI primers served as the primers for a first-round RT-PCR of the TCR CDR3. A single record per CDR3 protein comes from TCRdb applying MiXCR to the multiplex PCR reads. Among hundreds of thousands of distinct CDR3 sequences, roughly 32% were seen once, and the ten largest hold approximately 31%. The material sequenced was blood. These receptors were obtained from a woman aged 40 to 50 with Graves' hyperthyroidism.

A few counts support this clonotype. The chain carries TRBV20-1 and TRBJ1-1, with D tentatively TRBD1 (5 bases). Trimming shortened V by 0 bases and J by 3 bases, and 14 bases separated the two germline ends. The CDR3 covers 15 residues. Germline CDR1 reads DFQATT; CDR2 reads SNEGSKA (reference sequence). The CDR3 nucleotides read TGCAGTGCTAGAGATTACGACCCGGGGCACACTGAAGCTTTCTTT. The encoded protein is CSARDYDPGHTEAFF.

V usage is TRBV4-3 and J usage is TRBJ2-7, with a weak D call TRBD2 (5 bases). The CDR3 spans 15 residues. Germline CDR1 LGHNA, CDR2 YSLEER. Trimming cost V 0 bases and J 3 bases, with 12 bases left between them. The CDR3 sequence: CASSQDRGNYYEQYF. Here the CDR3 DNA reads TGCGCCAGCAGCCAAGATCGAGGGAATTACTACGAGCAGTACTTC.

This clonotype came up many times. The chain combines TRBV19 with TRBJ2-6; 8 bases line up with TRBD1. Trimming removed 5 bases from V and 0 bases from J; junction bases left unmatched: 12. The CDR3 covers 19 residues. Germline V CDR1 and CDR2: LNHDA, SQIVND (reference sequence). Here the CDR3 reads CASSPRPGQAISGANVLTF. For the CDR3, the DNA is TGTGCCAGTAGTCCCCGCCCGGGACAGGCTATCTCTGGGGCCAACGTCCTGACTTTC.

V and J are TRBV3-1 and TRBJ2-7, with D unclear. Per germline, CDR1 LGHDT and CDR2 YNNKEL (reference sequence). This CDR3 spans 15 amino acids. V lost 5 bases to trimming and J lost 0 bases, with 14 bases between them. CDR3 protein: CASSEMASASYEQYF. The CDR3 DNA is TGTGCCAGCAGCGAGATGGCTAGTGCCTCCTACGAGCAGTACTTC.

This clonotype has a count of ten or more. V is TRBV14 and J is TRBJ2-7; 12 bases map to TRBD2. The germline gives CDR1 SGHDN, CDR2 FVKESK. The CDR3 has 15 residues. After removal of 4 bases from V and 3 bases from J, the junction contained 4 bases not matched to a gene. The CDR3 region has the DNA TGTGCCAGCAGCCGAGGACTAGCGGGGCACTACGAGCAGTACTTC. It codes for CASSRGLAGHYEQYF.

V usage is TRBV10-3 and J usage is TRBJ1-4; 7 bases align to TRBD1. The CDR3 contains 12 residues. In germline, CDR1 is ENHRY, CDR2 SYGVKD. The junction had 3 bases not matched to a gene; V was cut back by 2 bases and J by 12 bases. The CDR3: CAISERGTELFF. The CDR3 nucleotides are TGTGCCATCAGTGAGAGGGGGACAGAACTGTTTTTT.

The sample holds one count of this clonotype. The V gene is TRBV15, the J gene TRBJ2-7; 14 nucleotides line up with TRBD2. Germline V gene lookup returns CDR1 LNHNV and CDR2 YYDKDF (reference sequence). This CDR3 is built from 17 residues. V lost 3 bases to trimming and J lost 2 bases; unmatched junction nucleotides: 6. In nucleotides, the CDR3 is TGTGCCACCAGCAGCACGGGACTAGCGGGAGTTACCTACGAGCAGTACTTC. Protein sequence: CATSSTGLAGVTYEQYF.